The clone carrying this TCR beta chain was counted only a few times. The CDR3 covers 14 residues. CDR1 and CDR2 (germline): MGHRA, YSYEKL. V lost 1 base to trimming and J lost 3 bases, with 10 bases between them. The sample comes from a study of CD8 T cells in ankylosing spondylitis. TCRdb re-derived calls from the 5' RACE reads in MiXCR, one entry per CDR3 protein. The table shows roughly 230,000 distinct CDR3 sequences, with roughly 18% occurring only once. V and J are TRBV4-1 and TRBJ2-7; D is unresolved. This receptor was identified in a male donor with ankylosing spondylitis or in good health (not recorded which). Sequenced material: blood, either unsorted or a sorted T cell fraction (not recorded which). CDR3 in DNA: TGCGCCAGCAGCCAAGTTTCATCCGACTACGAGCAGTACTTC. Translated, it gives CASSQVSSDYEQYF.